A single sample gave rise to the 27 T cell receptor beta chains below, sequenced in a study. TCRdb recomputed calls from the 5' RACE reads with MiXCR, one row per CDR3 protein. The sample consists of some 32,000 distinct CDR3 sequences, approximately 25% of them appearing once. What was sequenced was memory CD4+ T cells sorted from blood. Subset indicated: memory CD4+ T cells, CD4+CD45RO+CD25-. The receptors were sampled from a female donor with breast cancer.

The chain recombines TRBV6-2 or TRBV6-3 with TRBJ2-7; TRBD2 matches at 9 bases. Germline trimming cut 2 bases from V and 3 bases from J; bases unmatched to any gene: 5. Germline V gives CDR1 MNHEY, CDR2 SVGEGT. This CDR3 region has 15 residues. CDR3 sequence: CASSYGREGFYEQYF. The CDR3 DNA sequence: TGTGCCAGCAGTTACGGGCGGGAGGGATTCTACGAGCAGTACTTC.

Ten or more counts support this clonotype. V and J are TRBV15 and TRBJ2-3; TRBD2 agrees at 11 bases. Germline V gives CDR1 LNHNV, CDR2 YYDKDF (reference sequence). The CDR3 totals 15 residues. The ends lost 4 bases at V and 2 bases at J; junction bases unmatched: 2. CDR3 nucleotide sequence: TGTGCCACCAGCACGGGACTAGCGGACACAGATACGCAGTATTTT. Translated, it gives CATSTGLADTDTQYF.

This clonotype was counted many times. The rearrangement links TRBV4-2 to TRBJ2-5, with 11 bases fitting TRBD2. The CDR3 has 18 amino acids. The germline gives CDR1 LGHNA, CDR2 YNFKEQ. V lost 3 bases to trimming and J lost 1 base; unmatched junction nucleotides: 10. Here the CDR3 DNA reads TGTGCCAGCAGCCACGACTCTACGGGACTAGCGGTCCAAGAGACCCAGTACTTC. It encodes CASSHDSTGLAVQETQYF.

The chain joins TRBV12-3 or TRBV12-4 to TRBJ2-1, with D perhaps matching TRBD2 (5 bases). The CDR3 spans 15 residues. Between the trimmed V and J ends, which lost 6 bases and 4 bases, there was a span of 16 bases. CDR3 DNA sequence: TGTGCCAGCAGCCGTTCCCGAGGGCCTTACAATGAGCAGTTCTTC. Its translation is CASSRSRGPYNEQFF.

Concerning this clonotype itself: Because the CDR3 is missing its conserved closing phenylalanine or tryptophan, this is likely a read error. The chain joins TRBV12-5 to TRBJ1-6, with a weak D call TRBD1 (5 bases). The CDR3 spans 13 residues. With 11 bases removed from V and 4 bases from J, the gap between germline ends came to 12 bases. CDR1 is LGHNT, CDR2 FRNRAP, per germline. The CDR3 spells CAGARWYNSPLHS. The CDR3 DNA follows: TGTGCTGGGGCGAGGTGGTATAATTCACCCCTCCACTCT.

This clonotype was detected many times. J is TRBJ2-3 and V is TRBV27; 13 bases agree with TRBD2. Germline assignment: CDR1 MNHEY and CDR2 SMNVEV (reference sequence). Trimming took 4 bases from V and 3 from J; bases not matched to a gene: 4. The CDR3 consists of 16 residues. CDR3: CASSSETSGRTDTQYF. CDR3 in DNA: TGTGCCAGCAGTTCAGAGACTAGCGGGAGGACAGATACGCAGTATTTT.

For this clonotype: One junction end disagrees with the germline gene, perhaps due to a read error. This chain links TRBV20-1 with TRBJ2-7, with TRBD1 identical over 9 bases. The germline V gene has CDR1 DFQATT and CDR2 SNEGSKA (reference sequence). This CDR3 region has 14 residues. CDR3 sequence (DNA): TGCAGTGCTGAGGTACAGGGGGCATCCTATGAGCAGTACTTC. Translation: CSAEVQGASYEQYF.

This clonotype was recorded a few times. The V call is TRBV27, the J call TRBJ2-3, with D possibly TRBD2 on 6 matching bases. The CDR3 has 14 residues. Germline CDR1 and CDR2: MNHEY and SMNVEV (reference sequence). V was clipped by 7 bases and J by 2 bases, with 13 bases between them. DNA for the CDR3: TGTGCCAGCACAGGGAGGAGGATCACAGATACGCAGTATTTT. Translated: CASTGRRITDTQYF.

This clonotype turned up a few times. This chain uses TRBV27 with TRBJ1-2, with D tentatively TRBD1 (5 bases). The V end was cut by 0 bases, the J end by 1 base, with 6 bases between. The length of the CDR3 is 14 residues. Per the germline V gene, CDR1 is MNHEY and CDR2 is SMNVEV (reference sequence). CDR3 bases: TGTGCCAGCAGTTTATCGAGGGGTAACTATGGCTACACCTTC. It encodes CASSLSRGNYGYTF.

The chain couples TRBV5-5 to TRBJ2-5, with TRBD1 matching 7 bases. The CDR3 length is 17 residues. V shed 3 bases, J shed 4 bases, and the junction held 15 bases outside the gene matches. CDR1 and CDR2 from the germline V gene are SGHKS and YYEKEE (reference sequence). In DNA form, the CDR3 reads TGTGCCAGCAGCTACCCGGGTGACAGGGATCTTCGAGAGACCCAGTACTTC. It translates to CASSYPGDRDLRETQYF.

This clonotype was detected ten times or more. This chain connects TRBV2 to TRBJ2-1; tentative D call: TRBD2 (6 bases). Trimming took off 7 bases at V and 6 bases at J, with 19 bases between the two ends. The germline V gene has CDR1 SNHLY and CDR2 FYNNEI. This CDR3 is 15 amino acids long. The CDR3, as DNA: TGTGCCAGCATCCCCTTTGGGACTGCTTCCAATGAGCAGTTCTTC. As protein: CASIPFGTASNEQFF.

In this sample, this clonotype turned up a few times. This may be a read error: a much more frequent sequence differs by one nucleotide. The chain recombines TRBV6-5 with TRBJ1-1, with 7 bases aligning to TRBD1. Germline V gene sequence: CDR1 MNHEY, CDR2 SVGAGI. This CDR3 comprises 13 residues. CDR3: CASSQGVNTEASF. CDR3 DNA sequence: TGTGCCAGCAGTCAGGGGGTGAACACTGAAGCTTCCTTT.

V usage is TRBV4-1 and J usage is TRBJ2-5, with 9 bases identical to TRBD2. After removal of 5 bases from V and 4 bases from J, the junction contained 14 bases not matched to a gene. Germline assignment: CDR1 MGHRA and CDR2 YSYEKL. This CDR3 comprises 17 residues. The CDR3 reads CASSSTRRGGAGETQYF. The CDR3 nucleotides are TGCGCCAGCAGCTCGACTAGGCGCGGGGGGGCGGGAGAGACCCAGTACTTC.

J is TRBJ2-5 and V is TRBV5-1, with TRBD1 identical over 8 bases. This CDR3 has 13 residues. J was trimmed by 4 bases and V by 3 bases; bases with no gene match: 2. Germline CDR1 and CDR2: SGHRS and YFSETQ. The CDR3 nucleotides read TGCGCCAGCAGCTACGGACAGGGAGAGACCCAGTACTTC. Translating it yields CASSYGQGETQYF.

This clonotype was detected ten times or more. V is TRBV7-3 and J is TRBJ2-2, with D perhaps TRBD1 (6 bases). V lost 4 bases, J lost 2 bases, and 8 bases lay in between. Germline CDR1 is SGHTA and CDR2 is FQGTGA. The CDR3 covers 14 residues. The CDR3 coding sequence is TGTGCCAGCAGCTCGGACAGTAACACCGGGGAGCTGTTTTTT. Protein: CASSSDSNTGELFF.

A few counts support this clonotype. The junction shows a germline mismatch at one end, possibly a read error. This rearrangement joins TRBV20-1 to TRBJ2-3; TRBD2 matches at 8 bases. Germline V gives CDR1 DFQATT, CDR2 SNEGSKA (reference sequence). The CDR3 is 15 residues long. CDR3 sequence reads: CSAPRDADSSGRVNF. The DNA of the CDR3 is TGCAGTGCTCCCCGAGATGCGGACTCTAGCGGGCGCGTAAATTTT.

By proportion, this clonotype is medium-sized. CDR3 residues: CASSLDFNGYTF. DNA for the CDR3: TGTGCCAGCAGCCTGGACTTTAACGGCTACACCTTC. The chain couples TRBV6-2 or TRBV6-3 to TRBJ1-2; D is uncertain. V gave up 6 bases and J gave up 8 bases, with 13 bases separating them. CDR3 length equals 12 residues. Germline V gene data show CDR1 as MNHEY and CDR2 as SVGEGT.

This clonotype has a handful of counts. The genes are TRBV4-2 and TRBJ1-2; the D is unclear. CDR1 is LGHNA and CDR2 is YNFKEQ in the germline V gene. V lost 1 base and J lost 8, with 14 bases in between. This CDR3 comprises 14 residues. CDR3 in amino acids: CASSQVEGGPGYTF. Here the CDR3 DNA reads TGTGCCAGCAGCCAAGTAGAGGGCGGTCCCGGCTACACCTTC.

This clonotype appeared many times. The chain is built from TRBV7-9 and TRBJ1-1, with TRBD1 identical over 10 bases. The V gene end was trimmed by 5 bases and the J gene end by 5 bases; junction bases not matched to a gene: 5. Germline CDR1 and CDR2: SEHNR and FQNEAQ (reference sequence). CDR3 size: 14 residues. CDR3 sequence (DNA): TGTGCCAGCAGCGGTGGGACAGGGGAGACTGAAGCTTTCTTT. Residues: CASSGGTGETEAFF.

This clonotype was counted at least ten times. The chain employs TRBV29-1 and TRBJ2-5, with 8 bases lining up with TRBD1. This CDR3 has 15 residues. J gave up 4 bases and V 3 bases, and 10 bases lay outside the gene matches. Germline V gene sequence: CDR1 SQVTM, CDR2 ANQGSEA. The CDR3 DNA sequence: TGCAGCGTTGAGTCGACAGGGGCACAGGGAGAGACCCAGTACTTC. Protein: CSVESTGAQGETQYF.

V is TRBV27 and J is TRBJ1-2; no definite D call. V dropped 4 bases and J dropped 4 bases, with 19 bases sitting between them. The CDR3 has 16 amino acids. Germline CDR1 MNHEY, CDR2 SMNVEV (reference sequence). CDR3 region: CASSSFGPRNPYGYTF. As DNA, the CDR3 is TGTGCCAGCAGTTCCTTCGGGCCGAGGAACCCCTATGGCTACACCTTC.

The V and J genes are TRBV28 and TRBJ2-2, with 8 bases that match TRBD2. The CDR3 is made up of 14 amino acids. Germline CDR1 MDHEN, CDR2 SYDVKM. V shed 6 bases, J shed 3 bases, and the junction held 3 bases outside the gene matches. CDR3 sequence reads: CASSGAGDTGELFF. The DNA for the CDR3 is TGTGCCAGCAGCGGAGCGGGGGACACCGGGGAGCTGTTTTTT.

The V call is TRBV4-1, the J call TRBJ1-2; 7 bases agree with TRBD1. The CDR3 covers 14 residues. Trimming at V came to 0 bases and at J to 13 bases, leaving 11 bases not matched to a gene. From germline, CDR1 is MGHRA and CDR2 YSYEKL. The CDR3 nucleotides are TGCGCCAGCAGCCAAGATCCGGTGCCAGGGGGAACCACCTTC. This sequence encodes CASSQDPVPGGTTF.

This clonotype occurred a few times. The chain joins TRBV7-6 to TRBJ2-1; D gene uncertain. Germline V gene sequence: CDR1 SGHVS, CDR2 FNYEAQ. The CDR3 consists of 11 residues. V was cut by 3 bases and J by 9 bases, with 6 bases left in between. CDR3 sequence reads: CASSFGVEQFF. In nucleotides, the CDR3 is TGTGCCAGCAGCTTCGGAGTTGAGCAGTTCTTC.

In its sample, this clonotype was seen many times. The J gene is TRBJ2-2, the V gene TRBV6-5; a weak D match, TRBD1 (5 bases). Per germline, CDR1 MNHEY and CDR2 SVGAGI. The CDR3 runs to 15 residues. Trimming stripped 2 bases from V and 5 bases from J, with 12 bases between. The CDR3 nucleotides are TGTGCCAGCAGTTACGCCCCTCCAGGGACCGGGGAGCTGTTTTTT. Translated: CASSYAPPGTGELFF.

This clonotype was recorded a few times. This chain links TRBV29-1 with TRBJ1-3; D remains unclear. CDR1 and CDR2 (germline): SQVTM, ANQGSEA. This CDR3 spans 13 amino acids. CDR3 in amino acids: CRRSPFSGNTIYF. The CDR3 DNA reads TGCAGGCGGAGCCCCTTCTCTGGAAACACCATATATTTT. Combining the CDR3 with reference TRBV29-1 and TRBJ1-3 gives the whole variable domain SAVISQKPSRDICQRGTSLTIQCQVDSQVTMMFWYRQQPGQSLTLIATANQGSEATYESGFVIDKFPISRPNLTFSTLTVSNMSPEDSSIYLCRRSPFSGNTIYFGEGSWLTVV.

The rearrangement uses TRBV28 and TRBJ1-2; tentatively, D is TRBD1 (6 bases). The CDR3 is 16 residues long. Trimming stripped 6 bases from V and 4 bases from J, with 21 bases between. Germline assignment: CDR1 MDHEN and CDR2 SYDVKM. The CDR3 spells CASSETGQYLGYGYTF. The CDR3 DNA follows: TGTGCCAGCAGCGAAACGGGACAATACCTGGGCTATGGCTACACCTTC.